The clone carrying this TCR beta chain turned up a few times. The antigen remains unidentified. The data were obtained in a study of T cell responses to AZD1222 COVID-19 vaccine. Findings of the study overall: Across the whole spike, CD4 TCRs peaked at regions 160-218 and 743-854.

Germline lookup yields CDR1 MGHRA and CDR2 YSYEKL. V dropped 0 bases and J dropped 0; count of bases not matched to a gene: 13. The CDR3 runs 20 residues. Profiling relied on immunoSEQ multiplex PCR, and the TCRdb table lists in-frame clones only, not all of them. Here the sample spans more than 100,000 clones, roughly 91% being singletons. This clonotype was sampled from an adult who received the AZD1222 COVID-19 vaccine. Sequencing was performed on peripheral blood, taken 28 days after the second AZD1222 dose. The chain couples TRBV4-1 to TRBJ1-5; 8 positions match TRBD1. CDR3 in DNA: TGCGCCAGCAGCCAAGAAGCGGAGACAGGGGAGGCTTATAGCAATCAGCCCCAGCATTTT. It translates to CASSQEAETGEAYSNQPQHF.